The 6 T cell receptor beta chains listed next were all sequenced from one sample in a study of cytomegalovirus exposure and HLA in healthy donors. This PCR relied on a set of 60 Vbeta primers and 13 Jbeta primers. Some clones are missing from TCRdb's copy, which holds only in-frame ones; the method was immunoSEQ multiplex PCR. The sample totals 100,000 to 150,000 clones; its top ten clones hold roughly 2.7%. Sequenced material: PBMCs. The receptors come from a man younger than 45 in good health and CMV-seronegative.

The chain uses TRBV6-4 and TRBJ2-1; TRBD1 aligns across 9 bases. CDR3 length: 16 residues. V dropped 5 bases and J dropped 6; count of bases not matched to a gene: 11. Germline V gene sequence: CDR1 MRHNA, CDR2 SNTAGT. The CDR3 here is CASSHKPGQGFNEQFF. The CDR3 DNA reads TGTGCCAGCAGTCATAAACCGGGACAGGGATTCAATGAGCAGTTCTTC.

The gene calls are TRBV6-5 and TRBJ1-2; possibly TRBD1 for D (6 bases). V was pared by 2 bases and J by 1 base, with 11 bases between. Germline CDR1 and CDR2: MNHEY and SVGAGI. The CDR3 totals 15 residues. CDR3 sequence (DNA): TGTGCCAGCAGTTACGGGGGGGCCCTTAACTATGGCTACACCTTC. It codes for CASSYGGALNYGYTF.

The chain carries TRBV5-1 and TRBJ2-7; 12 bases are shared with TRBD1. The CDR3 spans 15 residues. Germline V lookup: CDR1 SGHRS, CDR2 YFSETQ. With V trimmed by 4 bases and J by 2 bases, 4 bases remained unmatched. CDR3 in amino acids: CASSQGTGGPYEQYF. CDR3 DNA sequence: TGCGCCAGCAGCCAGGGGACAGGGGGCCCCTACGAGCAGTACTTC.

The chain links TRBV29-1 to TRBJ2-2, with 7 nucleotides matching TRBD2. CDR3 length: 15 amino acids. The germline CDR1 and CDR2 sequences are SQVTM and ANQGSEA. The trim removed 4 bases at V and 1 base at J, leaving 6 bases unmatched. The CDR3 DNA reads TGCAGCGTTGGGGGCGGGAGCGAGAACACCGGGGAGCTGTTTTTT. Residues: CSVGGGSENTGELFF.

The chain combines TRBV6-5 with TRBJ1-1, with 8 bases matching TRBD1. Per the germline V gene, CDR1 is MNHEY and CDR2 is SVGAGI. V was pared by 2 bases and J by 1 base, with 3 bases of the junction left unmatched. The CDR3 covers 15 residues. The CDR3 protein is CASSYTGTGNTEAFF. DNA for the CDR3: TGTGCCAGCAGTTACACCGGGACAGGGAACACTGAAGCTTTCTTT.

The rearrangement joins TRBV5-1 to TRBJ2-2; D remains ambiguous. The CDR3 extends over 15 amino acids. CDR1 SGHRS and CDR2 YFSETQ come from the germline V gene. The V gene lost 2 bases and the J gene lost 0 bases, with 8 bases spanning the gap. As DNA, the CDR3 is TGCGCCAGCAGCTTTTTCGACTCGAACACCGGGGAGCTGTTTTTT. Encoded protein: CASSFFDSNTGELFF.